This T cell receptor (beta chain) comes out of a study of OX40 agonist ivuxolimab in advanced cancers. Trimming took off 1 base at V and 0 bases at J, with 18 bases between the two ends. CDR1 and CDR2 (germline): SGHDN, FVKESK. CDR3 length equals 19 residues. Sequencing was performed with immunoSEQ multiplex PCR; in TCRdb, only in-frame clones are kept and a portion is missing. The data show tens of thousands of clones, roughly 90% seen once. The input for sequencing was CD4+ or CD8+ T cells sorted from blood, taken in a trial of the OX40 agonist ivuxolimab. J is TRBJ2-2 and V is TRBV14; possible D gene TRBD2, 6 bases. The source is an adult with an advanced solid tumor such as melanoma, head and neck, liver or kidney cancer. The CDR3 DNA sequence: TGTGCCAGCAGCCAAGTCCGTACGGGCGGGACGACGAACACCGGGGAGCTGTTTTTT. It codes for CASSQVRTGGTTNTGELFF.